A selection of T cell receptor beta chains follows, all from one sample in a study of blood T cell repertoires in COVID-19. Clones were read by immunoSEQ multiplex PCR, and TCRdb kept only the in-frame ones, dropping some. The sample records around 250,000 clones, 86% being singletons. The sample taken for sequencing was peripheral blood. The receptors originated from an elderly man with acute or convalescent COVID-19. Both conserved end residues are part of each CDR3. The order of the fields is D gene, J gene, CDR3 length, V gene, clone size, CDR3 protein, CDR3 DNA. The D gene is left open where the match is weak. A clone size is listed for some rows: how often the clone was seen (once, few, many), or a class if it is expanded.

>-|TRBJ2-7|13|TRBV5-1|-
CASSLDGWYEQYF
TGCGCCAGCAGCTTGGATGGCTGGTACGAGCAGTACTTC
>-|TRBJ2-5|14|TRBV5-1|-
CASSPGAQKETQYF
TGCGCCAGCAGCCCAGGCGCGCAGAAAGAGACCCAGTACTTC
>TRBD1|TRBJ2-6|19|TRBV4-1|-
CASSPQTGTGGSGANVLTF
TGCGCCAGCAGCCCCCAGACCGGGACAGGGGGCTCTGGGGCCAACGTCCTGACTTTC
>TRBD1|TRBJ1-5|14|TRBV10-3|-
CAISADRVTEPQHF
TGTGCCATCAGTGCGGACAGGGTCACGGAGCCCCAGCATTTT
>-|TRBJ1-5|12|TRBV7-9|-
CASSTQDQPQHF
TGTGCCAGCAGCACTCAGGATCAGCCCCAGCATTTT
>-|TRBJ2-7|15|TRBV19|-
CASSIDVRTSYEQYF
TGTGCCAGTAGTATAGACGTCCGCACTTCCTACGAGCAGTACTTC
>TRBD2|TRBJ2-7|15|TRBV4-1|-
CASSQYLAGGLEQYF
TGCGCCAGCAGCCAATACCTAGCGGGGGGGCTCGAGCAGTACTTC
>-|TRBJ1-2|14|TRBV27|-
CASSPGGARNGYTF
TGTGCCAGTAGCCCGGGAGGGGCTAGAAATGGCTACACCTTC
>TRBD1|TRBJ1-6|14|TRBV7-3|-
CASSSGQDNSPLHF
TGTGCCAGCAGCTCGGGACAGGATAATTCACCCCTCCACTTT
>TRBD1|TRBJ1-1|12|TRBV2|few
CASKETGQVTFF
TGTGCCAGCAAGGAGACAGGACAGGTAACTTTCTTT
>-|TRBJ2-3|12|TRBV6-5|-
CASSRGRDTQYF
TGTGCCAGCAGCCGGGGGAGGGATACGCAGTATTTT
>-|TRBJ2-2|15|TRBV21-1|-
CASRRDRLYHGELFF
TGTGCCAGCAGACGGGACAGGCTCTATCACGGGGAGCTGTTTTTT
>-|TRBJ2-5|13|TRBV3-1/TRBV3-2|-
CASSQGRQETQYF
TGTGCCAGCAGCCAAGGGAGGCAGGAGACCCAGTACTTC
>-|TRBJ1-2|13|TRBV6-5|-
CASRRQENYGYTF
TGTGCCAGCAGAAGACAGGAAAACTATGGCTACACCTTC
>TRBD1|TRBJ2-3|15|TRBV29-1|once
CSVIGGTGWTDTQYF
TGCAGCGTTATAGGCGGGACAGGGTGGACAGATACGCAGTATTTT
>TRBD1|TRBJ2-1|15|TRBV5-1|once
CASSERDRGHDEQFF
TGCGCCAGCAGTGAGAGGGACAGGGGGCACGATGAGCAGTTCTTC
>TRBD1|TRBJ1-5|14|TRBV28|few
CASSFDRANQPQHF
TGTGCCAGCAGTTTCGACAGGGCGAATCAGCCCCAGCATTTT
>-|TRBJ1-5|14|TRBV6-5|-
CASTYAGSNQPQHF
TGTGCCAGCACTTACGCGGGGAGCAATCAGCCCCAGCATTTT
>TRBD1|TRBJ2-4|15|TRBV7-2|-
CASSPHSGTGSIQYF
TGTGCCAGCAGCCCCCACTCCGGGACAGGGTCCATTCAGTACTTC
>-|TRBJ2-5|15|TRBV6-5|-
CASALNRTPGETQYF
TGTGCCAGTGCCCTTAATCGGACCCCGGGGGAGACCCAGTACTTC
>TRBD1|TRBJ2-7|13|TRBV2|-
CASSARGPYEQYF
TGTGCCAGCAGTGCCAGGGGGCCCTACGAGCAGTACTTC
>-|TRBJ1-2|14|TRBV5-8|once
CASSLEGPGYGYTF
TGTGCCAGCAGCTTGGAGGGCCCGGGGTATGGCTACACCTTC
>-|TRBJ1-3|14|TRBV5-1|-
CASKDGLSGNTIYF
TGCGCCAGTAAGGACGGACTCTCTGGAAACACCATATATTTT
>-|TRBJ1-5|14|TRBV4-1|few
CASSQNRDNQPQHF
TGCGCCAGCAGCCAGAACCGGGACAATCAGCCCCAGCATTTT
>TRBD1|TRBJ2-7|15|TRBV5-1|-
CASTLRTGLSYEQYF
TGCGCCAGCACATTGAGGACAGGCCTCTCCTACGAGCAGTACTTC